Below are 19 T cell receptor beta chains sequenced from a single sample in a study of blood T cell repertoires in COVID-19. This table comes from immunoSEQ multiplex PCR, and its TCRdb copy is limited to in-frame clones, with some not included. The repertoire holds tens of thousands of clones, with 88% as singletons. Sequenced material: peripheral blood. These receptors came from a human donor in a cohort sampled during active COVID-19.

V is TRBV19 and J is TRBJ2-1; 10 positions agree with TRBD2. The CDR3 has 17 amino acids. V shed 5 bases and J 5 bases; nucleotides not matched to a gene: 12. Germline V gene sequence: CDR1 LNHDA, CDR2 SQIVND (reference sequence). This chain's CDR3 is CASSLVGASGRDNEQFF. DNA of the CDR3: TGTGCCAGTAGTCTGGTTGGGGCTAGCGGGAGAGACAATGAGCAGTTCTTC.

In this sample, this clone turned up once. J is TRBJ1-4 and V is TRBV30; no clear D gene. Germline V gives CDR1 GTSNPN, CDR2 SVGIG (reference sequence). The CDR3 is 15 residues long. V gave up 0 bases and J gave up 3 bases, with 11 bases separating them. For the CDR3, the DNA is TGTGCCTGGAGTGTATACCGACGGGCTAATGAAAAACTGTTTTTT. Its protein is CAWSVYRRANEKLFF.

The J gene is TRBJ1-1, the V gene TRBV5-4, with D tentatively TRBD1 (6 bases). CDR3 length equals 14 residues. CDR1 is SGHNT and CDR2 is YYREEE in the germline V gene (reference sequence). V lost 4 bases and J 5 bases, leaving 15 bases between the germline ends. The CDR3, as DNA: TGTGCCAGCAGCCCCGGGGGGCGAGGAACTGAAGCTTTCTTT. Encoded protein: CASSPGGRGTEAFF.

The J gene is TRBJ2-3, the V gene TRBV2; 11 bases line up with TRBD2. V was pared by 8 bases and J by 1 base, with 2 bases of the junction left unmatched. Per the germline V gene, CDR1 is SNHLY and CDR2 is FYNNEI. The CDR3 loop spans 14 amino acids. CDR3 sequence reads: CASLAGGRTDTQYF. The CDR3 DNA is TGTGCCAGCTTAGCGGGAGGGCGCACAGATACGCAGTATTTT.

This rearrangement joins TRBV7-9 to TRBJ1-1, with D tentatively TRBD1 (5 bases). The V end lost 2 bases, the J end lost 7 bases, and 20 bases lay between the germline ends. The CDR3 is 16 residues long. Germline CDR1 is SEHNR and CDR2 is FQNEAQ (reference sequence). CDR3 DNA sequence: TGTGCCAGCAGCTTACACCTAAGCGACAGACTCCATGAAGCTTTCTTT. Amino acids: CASSLHLSDRLHEAFF.

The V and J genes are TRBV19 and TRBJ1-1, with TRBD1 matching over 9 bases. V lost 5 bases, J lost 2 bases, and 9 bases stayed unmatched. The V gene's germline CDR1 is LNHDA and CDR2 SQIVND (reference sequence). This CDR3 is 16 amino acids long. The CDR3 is CASSANRDRENTEAFF. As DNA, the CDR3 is TGTGCCAGTAGTGCAAACCGGGACAGGGAAAACACTGAAGCTTTCTTT. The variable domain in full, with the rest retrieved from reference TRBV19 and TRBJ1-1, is DGGITQSPKYLFRKEGQNVTLSCEQNLNHDAMYWYRQDPGQGLRLIYYSQIVNDFQKGDIAEGYSVSREKKESFPLTVTSAQKNPTAFYLCASSANRDRENTEAFFGQGTRLTVV.

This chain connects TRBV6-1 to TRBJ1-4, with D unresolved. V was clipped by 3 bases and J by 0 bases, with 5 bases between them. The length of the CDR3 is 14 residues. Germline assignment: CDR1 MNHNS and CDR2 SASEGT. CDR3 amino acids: CASSETATNEKLFF. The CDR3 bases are TGTGCCAGCAGTGAGACTGCAACTAATGAAAAACTGTTTTTT.

The CDR3 protein is CASSQDWGGGDEQFF. In DNA, the CDR3 is TGTGCCAGCAGCCAAGATTGGGGAGGAGGGGATGAGCAGTTCTTC. The chain employs TRBV4-2 and TRBJ2-1; the D gene is possibly TRBD2 (6 bases). V lost 0 bases and J lost 8, with 14 bases in between. CDR1 is LGHNA and CDR2 is YNFKEQ in the germline V gene. The CDR3 length is 15 residues.

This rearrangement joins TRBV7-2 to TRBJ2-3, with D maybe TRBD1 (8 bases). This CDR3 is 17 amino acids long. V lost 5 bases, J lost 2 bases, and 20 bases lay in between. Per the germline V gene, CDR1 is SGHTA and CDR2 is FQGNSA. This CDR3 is CASSPRQGRGFTDTQYF. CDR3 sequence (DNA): TGTGCCAGCAGCCCCAGACAGGGGAGGGGATTCACAGATACGCAGTATTTT.

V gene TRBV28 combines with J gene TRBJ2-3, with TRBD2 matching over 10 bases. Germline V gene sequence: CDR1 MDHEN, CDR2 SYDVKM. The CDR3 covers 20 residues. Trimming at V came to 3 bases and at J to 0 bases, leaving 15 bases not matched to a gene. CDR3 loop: CASSFSAGKKLAGSTDTQYF. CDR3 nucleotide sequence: TGTGCCAGCAGTTTTTCGGCGGGTAAGAAACTAGCGGGGAGCACAGATACGCAGTATTTT.

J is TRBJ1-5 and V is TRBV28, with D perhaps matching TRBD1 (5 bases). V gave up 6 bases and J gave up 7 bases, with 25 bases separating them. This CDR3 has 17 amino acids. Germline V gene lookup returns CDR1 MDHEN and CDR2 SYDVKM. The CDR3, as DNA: TGTGCCAGCAGCCGCCAAGGTCGTGGGGGGGTTAAGCAGCCCCAGCATTTT. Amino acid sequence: CASSRQGRGGVKQPQHF. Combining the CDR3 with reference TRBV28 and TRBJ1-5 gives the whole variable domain DVKVTQSSRYLVKRTGEKVFLECVQDMDHENMFWYRQDPGLGLRLIYFSYDVKMKEKGDIPEGYSVSREKKERFSLILESASTNQTSMYLCASSRQGRGGVKQPQHFGDGTRLSIL.

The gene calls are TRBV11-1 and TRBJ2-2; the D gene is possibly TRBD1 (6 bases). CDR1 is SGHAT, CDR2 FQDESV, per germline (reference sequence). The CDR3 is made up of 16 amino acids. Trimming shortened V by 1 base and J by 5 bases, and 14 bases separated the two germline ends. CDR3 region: CASSLGAQGGTGELFF. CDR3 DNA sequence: TGTGCCAGCAGCTTAGGAGCACAGGGCGGTACCGGGGAGCTGTTTTTT.

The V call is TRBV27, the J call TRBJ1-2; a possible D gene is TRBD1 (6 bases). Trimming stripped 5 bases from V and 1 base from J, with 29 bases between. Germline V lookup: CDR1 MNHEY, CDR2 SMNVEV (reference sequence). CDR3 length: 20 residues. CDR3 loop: CASSAQWTADSHGFNYGYTF. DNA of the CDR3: TGTGCCAGCAGTGCTCAGTGGACAGCCGACTCACATGGCTTTAACTATGGCTACACCTTC.

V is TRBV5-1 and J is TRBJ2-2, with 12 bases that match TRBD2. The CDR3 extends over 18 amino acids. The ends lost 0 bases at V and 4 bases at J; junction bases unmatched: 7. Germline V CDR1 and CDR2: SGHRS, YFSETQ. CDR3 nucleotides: TGCGCCAGCAGCTTGGCAGGACTAGCGGGATCGGGCACCGGGGAGCTGTTTTTT. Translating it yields CASSLAGLAGSGTGELFF.

The CDR3, as DNA: TGTGCCAGCAGACCTCAGGGTAGTCGCTACGAGCAGTACTTC. Translation gives CASRPQGSRYEQYF. The chain combines TRBV7-2 with TRBJ2-7, with D tentatively TRBD1 (5 bases). This CDR3 spans 14 amino acids. From germline, CDR1 is SGHTA and CDR2 FQGNSA. The ends were cut back, 6 bases at V and 3 bases at J, with 15 bases in the middle.

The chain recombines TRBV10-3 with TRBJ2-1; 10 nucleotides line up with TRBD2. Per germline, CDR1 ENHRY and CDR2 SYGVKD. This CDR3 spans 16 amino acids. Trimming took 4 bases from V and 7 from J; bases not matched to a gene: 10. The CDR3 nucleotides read TGTGCCATCAGTGCCGCTAGCGGGAGATCAGGAAATGAGCAGTTCTTC. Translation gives CAISAASGRSGNEQFF.

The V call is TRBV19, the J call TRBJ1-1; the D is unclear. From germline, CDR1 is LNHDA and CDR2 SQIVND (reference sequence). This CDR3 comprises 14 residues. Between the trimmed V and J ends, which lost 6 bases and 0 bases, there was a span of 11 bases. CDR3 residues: CASRPGVMNTEAFF. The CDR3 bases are TGTGCCAGTAGACCGGGAGTTATGAACACTGAAGCTTTCTTT.

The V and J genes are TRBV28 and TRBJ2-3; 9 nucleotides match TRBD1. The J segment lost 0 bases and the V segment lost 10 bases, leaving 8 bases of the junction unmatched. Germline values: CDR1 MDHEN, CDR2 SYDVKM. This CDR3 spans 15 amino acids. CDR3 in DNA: TGTGCCACCCGATCCGGACAGGGGAGCACAGATACGCAGTATTTT. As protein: CATRSGQGSTDTQYF.

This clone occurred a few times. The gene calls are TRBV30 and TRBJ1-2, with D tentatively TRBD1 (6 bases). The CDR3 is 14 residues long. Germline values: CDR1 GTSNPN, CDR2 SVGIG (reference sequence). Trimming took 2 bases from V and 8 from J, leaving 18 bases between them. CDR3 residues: CAWSPRGQSSGYTF. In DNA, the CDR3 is TGTGCCTGGAGTCCCAGGGGACAATCGTCAGGCTACACCTTC.